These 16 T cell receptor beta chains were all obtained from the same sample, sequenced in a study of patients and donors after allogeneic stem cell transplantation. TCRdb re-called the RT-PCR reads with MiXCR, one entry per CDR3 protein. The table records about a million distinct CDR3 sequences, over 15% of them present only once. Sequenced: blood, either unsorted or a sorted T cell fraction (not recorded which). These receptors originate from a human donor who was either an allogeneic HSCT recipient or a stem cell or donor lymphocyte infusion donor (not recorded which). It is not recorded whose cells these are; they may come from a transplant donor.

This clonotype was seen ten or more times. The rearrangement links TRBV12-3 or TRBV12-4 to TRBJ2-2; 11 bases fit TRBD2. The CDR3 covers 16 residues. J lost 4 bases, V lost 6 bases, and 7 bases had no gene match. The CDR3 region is CASSHRLAGRTGELFF. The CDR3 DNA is TGTGCCAGCAGCCATCGACTAGCGGGGCGCACCGGGGAGCTGTTTTTT.

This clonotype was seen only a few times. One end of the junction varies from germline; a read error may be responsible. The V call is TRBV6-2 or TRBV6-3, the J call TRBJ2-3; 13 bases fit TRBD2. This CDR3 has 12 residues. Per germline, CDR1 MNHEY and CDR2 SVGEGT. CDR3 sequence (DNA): TGTGCCAGCAGCCACACCGGGACTAGCGGGGTTTTT. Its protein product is CASSHTGTSGVF.

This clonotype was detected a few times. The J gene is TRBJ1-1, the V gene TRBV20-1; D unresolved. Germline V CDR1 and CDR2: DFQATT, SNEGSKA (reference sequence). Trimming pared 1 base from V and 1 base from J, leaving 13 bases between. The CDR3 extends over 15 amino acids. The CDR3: CSARVPGPWNTEAFF. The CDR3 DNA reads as TGCAGTGCTAGAGTACCCGGACCCTGGAACACTGAAGCTTTCTTT.

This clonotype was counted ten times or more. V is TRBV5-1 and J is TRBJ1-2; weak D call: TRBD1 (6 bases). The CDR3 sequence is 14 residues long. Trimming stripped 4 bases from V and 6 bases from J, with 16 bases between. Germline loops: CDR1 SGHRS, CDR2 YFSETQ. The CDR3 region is CASSPPEGGDGYTF. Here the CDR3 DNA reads TGCGCCAGCAGCCCGCCGGAGGGGGGGGATGGCTACACCTTC.

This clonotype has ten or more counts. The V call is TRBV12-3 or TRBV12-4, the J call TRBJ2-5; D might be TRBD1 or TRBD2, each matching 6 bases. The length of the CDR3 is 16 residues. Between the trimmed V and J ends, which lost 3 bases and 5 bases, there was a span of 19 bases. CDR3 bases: TGTGCCAGCAGTTTCTGGGGGGCCGTGGTCGCGGAGACCCAGTACTTC. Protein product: CASSFWGAVVAETQYF.

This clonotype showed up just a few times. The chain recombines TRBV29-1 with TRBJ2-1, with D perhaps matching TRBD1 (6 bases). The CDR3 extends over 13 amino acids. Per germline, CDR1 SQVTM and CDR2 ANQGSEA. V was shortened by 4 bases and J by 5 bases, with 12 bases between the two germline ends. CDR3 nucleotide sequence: TGCAGCGTTGCCCGGGACAAAAACAATGAGCAGTTCTTC. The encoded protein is CSVARDKNNEQFF.

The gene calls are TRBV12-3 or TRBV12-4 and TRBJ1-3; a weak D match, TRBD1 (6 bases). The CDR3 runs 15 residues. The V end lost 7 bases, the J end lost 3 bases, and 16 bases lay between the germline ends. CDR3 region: CASTGWGGLGNTIYF. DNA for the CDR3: TGTGCCAGCACCGGATGGGGGGGCCTTGGAAACACCATATATTTT.

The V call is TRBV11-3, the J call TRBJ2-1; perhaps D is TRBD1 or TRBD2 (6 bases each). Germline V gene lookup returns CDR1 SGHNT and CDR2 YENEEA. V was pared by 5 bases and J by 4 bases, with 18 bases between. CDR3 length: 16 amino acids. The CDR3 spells CASSTGGGLRYNEQFF. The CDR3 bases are TGTGCCAGCAGCACCGGGGGCGGGTTACGTTACAATGAGCAGTTCTTC.

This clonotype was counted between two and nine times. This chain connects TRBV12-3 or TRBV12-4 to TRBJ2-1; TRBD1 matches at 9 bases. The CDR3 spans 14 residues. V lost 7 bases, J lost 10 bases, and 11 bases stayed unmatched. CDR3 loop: CASTLGQGVREQFF. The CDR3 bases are TGTGCCAGCACTCTGGGACAGGGAGTTCGCGAGCAGTTCTTC.

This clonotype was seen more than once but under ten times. The CDR3 DNA sequence: TGTGCCAGCAGCACCCTAGCGGGAGTAGGCAACGAGCAGTACTTC. Its protein is CASSTLAGVGNEQYF. J is TRBJ2-7 and V is TRBV27, with 10 bases lining up with TRBD2. This CDR3 has 15 residues. With 6 bases clipped from V and 5 bases from J, the junction kept 10 bases outside the gene matches. Germline CDR1 and CDR2: MNHEY and SMNVEV (reference sequence).

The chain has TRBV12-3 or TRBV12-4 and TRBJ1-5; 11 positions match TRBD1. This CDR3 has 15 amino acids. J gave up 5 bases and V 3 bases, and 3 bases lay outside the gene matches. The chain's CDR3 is CASSFWGQGDQPQHF. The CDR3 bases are TGTGCCAGCAGTTTCTGGGGACAGGGGGATCAGCCCCAGCATTTT.

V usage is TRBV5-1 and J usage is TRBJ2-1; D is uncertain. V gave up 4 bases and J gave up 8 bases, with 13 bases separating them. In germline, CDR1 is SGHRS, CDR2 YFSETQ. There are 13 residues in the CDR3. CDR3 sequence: CASSGGSRHEQFF. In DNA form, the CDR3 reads TGCGCCAGCAGCGGCGGTAGTCGGCATGAGCAGTTCTTC.

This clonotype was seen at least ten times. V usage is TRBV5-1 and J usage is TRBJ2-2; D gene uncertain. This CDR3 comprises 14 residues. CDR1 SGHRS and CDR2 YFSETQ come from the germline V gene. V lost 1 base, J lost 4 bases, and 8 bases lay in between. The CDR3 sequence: CASSLPGSTGELFF. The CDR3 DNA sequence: TGCGCCAGCAGCTTGCCTGGTTCCACCGGGGAGCTGTTTTTT.

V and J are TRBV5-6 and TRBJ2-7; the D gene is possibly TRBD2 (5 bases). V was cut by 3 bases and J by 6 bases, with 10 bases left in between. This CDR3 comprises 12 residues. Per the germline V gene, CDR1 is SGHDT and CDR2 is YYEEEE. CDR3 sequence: CASSSGSGEQYF. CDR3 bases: TGTGCCAGCAGCTCGGGGTCCGGCGAGCAGTACTTC.

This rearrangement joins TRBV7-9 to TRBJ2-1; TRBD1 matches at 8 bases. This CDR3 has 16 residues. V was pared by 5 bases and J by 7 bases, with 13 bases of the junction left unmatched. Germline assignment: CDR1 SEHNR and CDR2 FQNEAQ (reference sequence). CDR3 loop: CASSVAGQVPGNEQFF. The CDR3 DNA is TGTGCCAGCAGCGTTGCGGGACAGGTCCCTGGGAATGAGCAGTTCTTC. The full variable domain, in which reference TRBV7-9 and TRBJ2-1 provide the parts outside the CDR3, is DTGVSQNPRHKITKRGQNVTFRCDPISEHNRLYWYRQTLGQGPEFLTYFQNEAQLEKSRLLSDRFSAERPKGSFSTLEIQRTEQGDSAMYLCASSVAGQVPGNEQFFGPGTRLTVL.

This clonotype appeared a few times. DNA for the CDR3: TGTGCCAGCAGCTCCCGCACGACTAGCGGGAACAATGAGCAGTTCTTC. Encoded protein: CASSSRTTSGNNEQFF. This chain links TRBV7-8 with TRBJ2-1; 11 positions agree with TRBD2. From germline, CDR1 is SGHVS and CDR2 FQNEAQ. The V segment lost 4 bases and the J segment 5 bases; nucleotides outside the gene matches: 7. The CDR3 is 16 residues long.